This record covers a single TCR beta chain. Its antigen remains unknown. Through a sample-barcoded 5' primer and a J-beta primer mix, a second PCR was run for roughly 7 to 11 cycles. TCRdb re-called the 5' RACE reads through MiXCR, storing one row per CDR3 protein. The sample comprises some 1.5 million distinct CDR3 sequences, 42% of which are singletons, and more than 4% rests with the top ten. The sample originates from a study of blood T cells in healthy people across ages. Study conclusions and caveats: Estimates based on one million T cells were treated as lower bounds. Long-lived and aged donors differed, with more naive CD4+ cells and higher diversity in the long-lived. As naive T cell percentage varied, TCR beta diversity correlated strongly with it.

Germline CDR1 and CDR2: DFQATT and SNEGSKA (reference sequence). The length of the CDR3 is 17 residues. Trimming stripped 5 bases from V and 0 bases from J, with 22 bases between. The sample consisted of blood. The V gene is TRBV20-1, the J gene TRBJ1-2; D is unresolved. This receptor was taken from a young woman in good health. CDR3 nucleotide sequence: TGCAGTGCTTTCTGGACGGAACGTGCGAAGCCTAACTATGGCTACACCTTC. Its protein is CSAFWTERAKPNYGYTF.